Listed here are 17 T cell receptor beta chains from one sample, sequenced in a study of CD8 T cells in Susac syndrome. The authors reverse transcribed roughly 0.5 to 1 ug RNA with random hexamers. In TCRdb, the immunoSEQ multiplex PCR reads were re-called with MiXCR into one record per CDR3 protein. The data contain 150,000 to 180,000 distinct CDR3 sequences, approximately 94% of them seen just once; the ten biggest clones take up about 0.19%. Sequenced: CD8+ T cells from PBMCs. The receptor set was obtained from a human donor with multiple sclerosis.

The CDR3: CAWSGPSGGSFSSYNEQFF. The CDR3 DNA follows: TGTGCCTGGAGTGGGCCTAGCGGGGGGTCATTTAGCTCCTACAATGAGCAGTTCTTC. This sequence joins TRBV30 and TRBJ2-1, with TRBD2 matching 11 bases. The CDR3 is 19 residues long. V lost 1 base to trimming and J lost 0 bases; unmatched junction nucleotides: 11. Germline CDR1 GTSNPN, CDR2 SVGIG (reference sequence). The variable domain in full, with the rest retrieved from reference TRBV30 and TRBJ2-1, is SQTIHQWPATLVQPVGSPLSLECTVEGTSNPNLYWYRQAAGRGLQLLFYSVGIGQISSEVPQNLSASRPQDRQFILSSKKLLLSDSGFYLCAWSGPSGGSFSSYNEQFFGPGTRLTVL.

The V call is TRBV14, the J call TRBJ2-6; D uncertain. Germline-derived CDR1 and CDR2 are SGHDN and FVKESK. The germline V and J ends were trimmed by 0 bases and 2 bases, with 14 bases remaining between them. The CDR3 runs to 18 residues. The CDR3 here is CASSQESGLGTGANVLTF. The CDR3 DNA reads as TGTGCCAGCAGCCAAGAAAGTGGATTGGGCACTGGGGCCAACGTCCTGACTTTC.

This clonotype was seen more than once but under ten times. Because the CDR3's place on the DNA is in doubt, the DNA is left out and the CDR3 is given as listed by TCRdb. The V gene is TRBV27, the J gene TRBJ2-1. Termini included, the CDR3 measures 11 amino acids. Germline CDR1 MNHEY, CDR2 SMNVEV (reference sequence). The CDR3 loop is CASSTSGEQFF.

The rearrangement uses TRBV19 and TRBJ2-7; TRBD1 is a possible D gene (6 bases). The length of the CDR3 is 12 residues. Germline V lookup: CDR1 LNHDA, CDR2 SQIVND (reference sequence). Deletions cut 5 bases from V and 8 bases from J, with 13 bases between. As DNA, the CDR3 is TGTGCCAGTAGTGCCTCCACAGGGAAGCAGTACTTC. Translated, it gives CASSASTGKQYF.

With respect to this clonotype: Its ends do not fully match the called genes, so a read error is possible. The chain uses TRBV20-1 and TRBJ2-2; the D gene is possibly TRBD2 (5 bases). The CDR3 is 15 amino acids. The germline V gene encodes CDR1 DFQATT and CDR2 SNEGSKA (reference sequence). The CDR3 loop is CSAPSKELNTGELLF. The CDR3 DNA follows: TGCAGTGCCCCCTCAAAGGAATTAAACACCGGGGAGCTGCTTTTT.

The chain is built from TRBV19 and TRBJ2-3; 8 bases match TRBD1. This CDR3 comprises 16 residues. CDR1 LNHDA and CDR2 SQIVND come from the germline V gene (reference sequence). J lost 0 bases, V lost 3 bases, and 5 bases had no gene match. DNA of the CDR3: TGTGCCAGTAGTATCCTGACAGGGGCCAGCACAGATACGCAGTATTTT. Its translation: CASSILTGASTDTQYF.

The chain links TRBV9 to TRBJ1-4; 11 nucleotides agree with TRBD1. The germline gives CDR1 SGDLS, CDR2 YYNGEE. There are 16 residues in the CDR3. J gave up 6 bases and V 4 bases, and 8 bases lay outside the gene matches. Here the CDR3 reads CASSSGTGGEDEKLFF. In DNA, the CDR3 is TGTGCCAGCAGCTCCGGGACAGGGGGTGAAGATGAAAAACTGTTTTTT.

The chain carries TRBV29-1 and TRBJ2-1; TRBD2 agrees at 14 bases. CDR3 size: 21 residues. Per the germline V gene, CDR1 is SQVTM and CDR2 is ANQGSEA. Trimming took 6 bases from V and 0 from J; bases not matched to a gene: 19. The CDR3 here is CSVDHGLAGGPNLSSYNEQFF. CDR3 coding DNA: TGCAGCGTCGACCACGGACTAGCGGGGGGCCCAAACCTTAGCTCCTACAATGAGCAGTTCTTC.

This clonotype was counted once. V and J are TRBV4-3 and TRBJ2-1; D is unclear. Per germline, CDR1 LGHNA and CDR2 YSLEER. This CDR3 is built from 12 residues. Between the trimmed V and J ends, which lost 1 base and 7 bases, there was a span of 5 bases. The CDR3 spells CASSQGWNEQFF. The CDR3 region has the DNA TGCGCCAGCAGCCAAGGATGGAATGAGCAGTTCTTC.

This rearrangement joins TRBV15 to TRBJ1-2; D is ambiguous. V dropped 1 base and J dropped 8 bases, with 8 bases sitting between them. CDR3 length equals 12 residues. Germline lookup yields CDR1 LNHNV and CDR2 YYDKDF (reference sequence). The CDR3 sequence: CATSRALGGYTF. The DNA of the CDR3 is TGTGCCACCAGCAGAGCGTTGGGGGGCTACACCTTC.

CDR3 region: CSAQETQYF. CDR3 sequence (DNA): TGCAGTGCTCAAGAGACCCAGTACTTC. The rearrangement links TRBV20-1 to TRBJ2-5; no clear D gene. Trimming took off 5 bases at V and 2 bases at J, with 0 bases between the two ends. CDR3 size: 9 residues. The germline V gene encodes CDR1 DFQATT and CDR2 SNEGSKA (reference sequence).

The rearrangement uses TRBV9 and TRBJ2-3; unclear D gene. Per germline, CDR1 SGDLS and CDR2 YYNGEE. Trimming took 0 bases from V and 2 from J, leaving 13 bases between them. This CDR3 has 16 residues. The CDR3 DNA reads as TGTGCCAGCAGCGTAGCTGGAAGGCGAAACACAGATACGCAGTATTTT. It yields the protein CASSVAGRRNTDTQYF.

This clonotype was detected once. This chain uses TRBV12-3 or TRBV12-4 with TRBJ2-7; D might be TRBD1 (8 bases). The CDR3 contains 14 residues. V was clipped by 3 bases and J by 3 bases, with 12 bases between them. The CDR3 DNA reads TGTGCCAGCAGTTTTACAGGGGGGGACTACGAGCAGTACTTC. Translation: CASSFTGGDYEQYF.

The rearrangement links TRBV9 to TRBJ2-5; 9 nucleotides align to TRBD2. Germline values: CDR1 SGDLS, CDR2 YYNGEE. The CDR3 has 14 amino acids. The J segment lost 5 bases and the V segment lost 3 bases, leaving 5 bases of the junction unmatched. The CDR3 coding sequence is TGTGCCAGCAGCGCAACTAGCGGGTTTGAGACCCAGTACTTC. Translating gives CASSATSGFETQYF.

This chain connects TRBV29-1 to TRBJ2-5; 10 bases fit TRBD1. Trimming cost V 7 bases and J 9 bases; bases outside gene matches: 14. Germline V lookup: CDR1 SQVTM, CDR2 ANQGSEA. The CDR3 covers 14 residues. As DNA, the CDR3 is TGCAGCGCAGGGACAGGGGATGGTAGTAGGGCCCAGTACTTC. Amino acids: CSAGTGDGSRAQYF.

This clonotype was recorded once. This chain's CDR3 is CASRDRGGNQPQHF. In DNA, the CDR3 is TGTGCCAGCAGGGACAGGGGAGGCAATCAGCCCCAGCATTTT. The rearrangement joins TRBV2 to TRBJ1-5, with 9 bases identical to TRBD1. The V gene end was trimmed by 6 bases and the J gene end by 2 bases; junction bases not matched to a gene: 2. CDR3 size: 14 residues. Germline CDR1 SNHLY, CDR2 FYNNEI.

This clonotype appeared a few times. The V and J genes are TRBV7-9 and TRBJ2-5; 7 positions match TRBD2. The V segment lost 3 bases and the J segment 2 bases; nucleotides outside the gene matches: 0. CDR1 is SEHNR and CDR2 is FQNEAQ in the germline V gene (reference sequence). This CDR3 is 13 amino acids long. CDR3 in DNA: TGTGCCAGCAGCTTGCGGGGGCAAGAGACCCAGTACTTC. Translated, it gives CASSLRGQETQYF.